A selection of T cell receptor beta chains follows, all from one sample in a study of blood T cell repertoires in COVID-19. The protocol was immunoSEQ multiplex PCR, while the TCRdb copy is restricted to in-frame clones and leaves out a portion. The sample includes 89,000 or so clones, about 85% seen only once; the top ten take 12%. Sequencing used peripheral blood. The receptors originated from a human donor in a cohort sampled during active COVID-19. Both conserved end residues are part of each CDR3.

cdr3_aa: CASSHRVRYEQYF
cdr3_length: 13
v_call: TRBV18
j_call: TRBJ2-7

cdr3_aa: CASVRTATNYGYTF
cdr3_length: 14
v_call: TRBV6-5
j_call: TRBJ1-2

cdr3_aa: CASSQGTGRSGNTIYF
cdr3_length: 16
v_call: TRBV3-1/TRBV3-2
j_call: TRBJ1-3

cdr3_aa: CASSPVGQGGTEQYF
cdr3_length: 15
v_call: TRBV28
j_call: TRBJ2-7

cdr3_aa: CASSRTGARGYTF
cdr3_length: 13
v_call: TRBV19
j_call: TRBJ1-2

cdr3_aa: CASRIGVTGEQYF
cdr3_length: 13
v_call: TRBV2
j_call: TRBJ2-7

cdr3_aa: CASSQGPPWTSGFTDTQYF
cdr3_length: 19
v_call: TRBV4-1
j_call: TRBJ2-3

cdr3_aa: CAWSEGLAPYNEQFF
cdr3_length: 15
v_call: TRBV30
j_call: TRBJ2-1

cdr3_aa: CASSERGEQFF
cdr3_length: 11
v_call: TRBV19
j_call: TRBJ2-1

cdr3_aa: CASSLSVASSYEQYF
cdr3_length: 15
v_call: TRBV27
j_call: TRBJ2-7

cdr3_aa: CASSPLSTDTQYF
cdr3_length: 13
v_call: TRBV13
j_call: TRBJ2-3

cdr3_aa: CASSLQQGLAYEQYF
cdr3_length: 15
v_call: TRBV28
j_call: TRBJ2-7

cdr3_aa: CAAGAHGNQPQHF
cdr3_length: 13
v_call: TRBV6-5
j_call: TRBJ1-5

cdr3_aa: CASSLGASDRQETQYF
cdr3_length: 16
v_call: TRBV4-2
j_call: TRBJ2-5

cdr3_aa: CASSSGAQSF
cdr3_length: 10
v_call: TRBV7-9
j_call: TRBJ1-1

cdr3_aa: CSAGGREGSPTQYF
cdr3_length: 14
v_call: TRBV29-1
j_call: TRBJ2-3

cdr3_aa: CASSLVAGGAYNEQFF
cdr3_length: 16
v_call: TRBV28
j_call: TRBJ2-1

cdr3_aa: CASSFRLAGASTDTQYF
cdr3_length: 17
v_call: TRBV7-2
j_call: TRBJ2-3

cdr3_aa: CASTRDPFRTDTQYF
cdr3_length: 15
v_call: TRBV2
j_call: TRBJ2-3

cdr3_aa: CASSTYRRTSGNPRGEQYF
cdr3_length: 19
v_call: TRBV11-2
j_call: TRBJ2-7

cdr3_aa: CASSQENRRARNEKLFF
cdr3_length: 17
v_call: TRBV4-3
j_call: TRBJ1-4

cdr3_aa: CASSFMSFAAKNIQYF
cdr3_length: 16
v_call: TRBV5-8
j_call: TRBJ2-4

cdr3_aa: CASSRSGNTIYF
cdr3_length: 12
v_call: TRBV11-2
j_call: TRBJ1-3

cdr3_aa: CASSFEVGSSAGELFF
cdr3_length: 16
v_call: TRBV27
j_call: TRBJ2-2

cdr3_aa: CASSQGLAGAHSGANVLTF
cdr3_length: 19
v_call: TRBV5-4
j_call: TRBJ2-6

cdr3_aa: CAISESIIRTSGHEQYF
cdr3_length: 17
v_call: TRBV10-3
j_call: TRBJ2-7

cdr3_aa: CASSLSPADTQYF
cdr3_length: 13
v_call: TRBV27
j_call: TRBJ2-3

cdr3_aa: CASSQEWREPWEQYF
cdr3_length: 15
v_call: TRBV3-1/TRBV3-2
j_call: TRBJ2-7

cdr3_aa: CASSLVAPRKYEQYF
cdr3_length: 15
v_call: TRBV7-8
j_call: TRBJ2-7

cdr3_aa: CASSLGGIYGYTF
cdr3_length: 13
v_call: TRBV12-3/TRBV12-4
j_call: TRBJ1-2

cdr3_aa: CASSLPIAGAVEQFF
cdr3_length: 15
v_call: TRBV11-2
j_call: TRBJ2-1

cdr3_aa: CASSSQGNEQYF
cdr3_length: 12
v_call: TRBV5-1
j_call: TRBJ2-7

cdr3_aa: CASRAGGTDTQYF
cdr3_length: 13
v_call: TRBV12-3/TRBV12-4
j_call: TRBJ2-3

cdr3_aa: CASSQLTGGVETQYF
cdr3_length: 15
v_call: TRBV4-3
j_call: TRBJ2-5

cdr3_aa: CASSLPPEVRDRALNTEAFF
cdr3_length: 20
v_call: TRBV6-2/TRBV6-3
j_call: TRBJ1-1

cdr3_aa: CASTGGSVGNQPQHF
cdr3_length: 15
v_call: TRBV28
j_call: TRBJ1-5

cdr3_aa: CASSLEGGPYGYTF
cdr3_length: 14
v_call: TRBV5-4
j_call: TRBJ1-2

cdr3_aa: CAITNRGGKGTDTQYF
cdr3_length: 16
v_call: TRBV10-3
j_call: TRBJ2-3

cdr3_aa: CASREKLAGGSYNEQFF
cdr3_length: 17
v_call: TRBV7-2
j_call: TRBJ2-1

cdr3_aa: CASSYSEGEQYF
cdr3_length: 12
v_call: TRBV6-2/TRBV6-3
j_call: TRBJ2-7

cdr3_aa: CASSPRPASYGYTF
cdr3_length: 14
v_call: TRBV7-3
j_call: TRBJ1-2

cdr3_aa: CASRPSGTGALSNYGYTF
cdr3_length: 18
v_call: TRBV5-1
j_call: TRBJ1-2